These 20 T cell receptor beta chains came from one sample sequenced in a study of blood T cell repertoires in COVID-19 (dated by TCRdb to about 2020). The library was obtained by the immunoSEQ multiplex PCR assay. This immuneACCESS table, as held by TCRdb, lists in-frame sequences with V and J called but not all clones. Of the missing ones, under half trace to an unresolved V gene in checked studies; the others have no known cause. The sample contains some 83,000 clones, roughly four fifths of them found a single time. Roughly a fifth of the sample belongs to the ten largest clones. Sequenced input: peripheral blood. These receptors originate from a human donor in a cohort sampled during active COVID-19.

Only a few counts were recorded for this clone. The rearrangement uses TRBV7-9 and TRBJ1-2, with a tentative D call TRBD1 (6 bases). The germline V and J ends were trimmed by 3 bases and 6 bases, with 11 bases remaining between them. The length of the CDR3 is 13 residues. The germline V gene encodes CDR1 SEHNR and CDR2 FQNEAQ (reference sequence). The CDR3 region is CASSLNRANGYTF. The CDR3 coding sequence is TGTGCCAGCAGCTTGAACAGGGCTAATGGCTACACCTTC.

The chain joins TRBV6-5 to TRBJ2-7; 9 nucleotides agree with TRBD1. CDR3 length equals 14 residues. Germline CDR1 and CDR2: MNHEY and SVGAGI. V dropped 6 bases and J dropped 2; count of bases not matched to a gene: 5. Here the CDR3 reads CASRPGQGPYEQYF. As DNA, the CDR3 is TGTGCCAGCAGGCCGGGACAGGGTCCCTACGAGCAGTACTTC.

This clone came up once. This chain connects TRBV11-2 to TRBJ1-1, with D possibly being TRBD1 (5 bases). In germline, CDR1 is SGHAT, CDR2 FQNNGV. This CDR3 comprises 15 residues. The germline V and J ends were trimmed by 1 base and 6 bases, with 15 bases remaining between them. CDR3 DNA: TGTGCCAGCAGCTTAGGTGGCGGGGGTACAGCTGAAGCTTTCTTT. Residues: CASSLGGGGTAEAFF.

This clone was detected only once. J is TRBJ2-5 and V is TRBV3-1 (or the pseudogene TRBV3-2); 13 bases agree with TRBD2. This CDR3 spans 17 amino acids. Germline V gives CDR1 LGHDT, CDR2 YNNKEL (reference sequence). J lost 4 bases, V lost 0 bases, and 5 bases had no gene match. The CDR3 is CASSQELAGGLRETQYF. CDR3 DNA: TGTGCCAGCAGCCAAGAACTAGCGGGGGGGCTTCGAGAGACCCAGTACTTC.

Only one count was recorded for this clone. Compared with germline, one end of the junction differs, possibly owing to a read error. CDR3 loop: CSVEEGLAGGTNTQYF. Written as DNA, the CDR3 is TGCAGCGTTGAAGAAGGTCTAGCGGGGGGCACAAATACGCAGTATTTT. V and J are TRBV29-1 and TRBJ2-3, with TRBD2 identical over 11 bases. The length of the CDR3 is 16 residues. Per the germline V gene, CDR1 is SQVTM and CDR2 is ANQGSEA.

This sequence joins TRBV24-1 and TRBJ2-1; 9 bases are a match to TRBD1. Trimming took 4 bases from V and 4 from J; bases not matched to a gene: 7. The CDR3 is 16 amino acids. Germline loops: CDR1 KGHDR, CDR2 SFDVKD. DNA for the CDR3: TGTGCCACCAGTGACTCAGGACAGGGGAGTTACAATGAGCAGTTCTTC. Amino acid sequence: CATSDSGQGSYNEQFF.

The gene calls are TRBV19 and TRBJ2-1; D call uncertain. Trimming removed 6 bases from V and 0 bases from J, with 15 bases in between. CDR1 is LNHDA, CDR2 SQIVND, per germline (reference sequence). The length of the CDR3 is 16 residues. This CDR3 reads CASSNTEQSSYNEQFF. The DNA for the CDR3 is TGTGCCAGTAGCAATACAGAACAGAGCTCCTACAATGAGCAGTTCTTC.

This chain uses TRBV21-1 with TRBJ1-3; the table's TRBD1 call for D was not verified on the DNA. TRBV21-1 is a known pseudogene. The CDR3 is 17 residues long. For the CDR3, the DNA is TGTGCCAGCAGCAAAAACTACAGGGGGTACTCTGGAAACACCATATATTTT. Protein product: CASSKNYRGYSGNTIYF.

The V and J genes are TRBV3-1 (or the pseudogene TRBV3-2) and TRBJ2-3, with D unresolved. Germline V gene sequence: CDR1 LGHDT, CDR2 YNNKEL (reference sequence). This CDR3 has 16 amino acids. Trimming took off 0 bases at V and 0 bases at J, with 10 bases between the two ends. CDR3 DNA sequence: TGTGCCAGCAGCCAAGATATCGCGGTGAGCACAGATACGCAGTATTTT. Translated: CASSQDIAVSTDTQYF.

A remark on this clone: At the DNA level, this CDR3 is encoded by other sequences in the same sample as well. The genes are TRBV2 and TRBJ1-5; 7 nucleotides match TRBD1. Trimming at V came to 8 bases and at J to 4 bases, leaving 8 bases not matched to a gene. This CDR3 contains 14 residues. Germline V gene lookup returns CDR1 SNHLY and CDR2 FYNNEI. CDR3 sequence: CASDRESGNQPQHF. As DNA, the CDR3 is TGTGCCAGCGACAGGGAGAGTGGGAATCAGCCCCAGCATTTT.

As to this clone: The sample has other DNA sequences that encode this CDR3 too. The chain couples TRBV6-5 to TRBJ1-5; 9 bases are shared with TRBD1. The germline CDR1 and CDR2 sequences are MNHEY and SVGAGI. The CDR3 has 15 amino acids. Germline trimming cut 5 bases from V and 1 base from J; bases unmatched to any gene: 3. The CDR3 sequence: CASSPDRGSNQPQHF. The CDR3 coding sequence is TGTGCCAGCAGTCCAGACAGGGGGAGCAATCAGCCCCAGCATTTT.

V gene TRBV18 combines with J gene TRBJ1-1; D may be TRBD1 (6 bases). V shed 1 base and J shed 4 bases, with 19 bases lying between them. This CDR3 comprises 17 residues. Germline V gives CDR1 KGHSH, CDR2 LQKENI. The CDR3 loop reads CASSPRGQGRGSTEAFF. The CDR3 nucleotides read TGTGCCAGCTCACCACGGGGGCAGGGTAGAGGCAGCACTGAAGCTTTCTTT. Together with reference TRBV18 and TRBJ1-1, the CDR3 gives the full variable domain: NAGVMQNPRHLVRRRGQEARLRCSPMKGHSHVYWYRQLPEEGLKFMVYLQKENIIDESGMPKERFSAEFPKEGPSILRIQQVVRGDSAAYFCASSPRGQGRGSTEAFFGQGTRLTVV.

This sequence joins TRBV7-9 and TRBJ1-2, with no clear D. This CDR3 is 14 amino acids long. V lost 5 bases and J lost 8, with 18 bases in between. Germline-derived CDR1 and CDR2 are SEHNR and FQNEAQ (reference sequence). The CDR3 protein is CASSTGEGGWGYTF. The CDR3 DNA is TGTGCCAGCAGCACCGGGGAGGGTGGTTGGGGCTACACCTTC.

The CDR3 DNA reads TGTGCCAGCAGTTTCCCAAGACAGGAAAGGAAAGGGACCTACGAGCAGTACTTC. Residues: CASSFPRQERKGTYEQYF. The genes are TRBV28 and TRBJ2-7; D is perhaps TRBD1 (6 bases). Germline V gives CDR1 MDHEN, CDR2 SYDVKM. Deletions cut 3 bases from V and 2 bases from J, with 23 bases between. This CDR3 is 18 amino acids long.

This clone has just a few counts. The rearrangement joins TRBV5-1 to TRBJ2-5; 13 nucleotides match TRBD2. From germline, CDR1 is SGHRS and CDR2 YFSETQ. The length of the CDR3 is 14 residues. V was pared by 7 bases and J by 5 bases, with 5 bases of the junction left unmatched. CDR3 nucleotides: TGCGCCAGCCGCGGGACTAGCGGGGCGGAGACCCAGTACTTC. The encoded protein is CASRGTSGAETQYF.

In this sample, this clone is medium-sized. The chain carries TRBV7-6 and TRBJ1-3; D uncertain. The V end was cut by 0 bases, the J end by 0 bases, with 6 bases between. CDR1 SGHVS and CDR2 FNYEAQ come from the germline V gene. The length of the CDR3 is 15 residues. CDR3 protein: CASSLAAVSGNTIYF. CDR3 coding DNA: TGTGCCAGCAGCTTAGCGGCAGTCTCTGGAAACACCATATATTTT.

The chain combines TRBV18 with TRBJ1-3; 8 bases line up with TRBD1. Trimming at V came to 9 bases and at J to 2 bases, leaving 6 bases not matched to a gene. The CDR3 length is 14 residues. Germline values: CDR1 KGHSH, CDR2 LQKENI. This chain's CDR3 is CASYDRGPGNTIYF. The CDR3 DNA reads as TGTGCCAGTTACGACAGGGGACCTGGAAACACCATATATTTT.

The gene calls are TRBV21-1 and TRBJ1-2; whether TRBD1, the table's D call, matches the DNA was not checked. TRBV21-1 is designated a pseudogene. CDR3 length: 15 residues. CDR3 loop: CASSKNRGAVYGYTF. The CDR3 region has the DNA TGTGCCAGCAGCAAAAACAGGGGGGCGGTCTATGGCTACACCTTC.

This sequence joins TRBV7-2 and TRBJ2-7, with a tentative D call TRBD2 (5 bases). Trimming cost V 5 bases and J 2 bases, with 13 bases left between them. Germline CDR1 and CDR2: SGHTA and FQGNSA. The CDR3 totals 14 residues. CDR3 protein: CASSPWTGTYEQYF. The CDR3 DNA follows: TGTGCCAGCAGCCCCTGGACTGGAACCTACGAGCAGTACTTC.

This chain uses TRBV7-2 with TRBJ1-1; 11 nucleotides agree with TRBD1. After removal of 5 bases from V and 5 bases from J, the junction contained 13 bases not matched to a gene. Germline values: CDR1 SGHTA, CDR2 FQGNSA. The CDR3 consists of 17 residues. CDR3 DNA sequence: TGTGCCAGCAGCCGCACGGACAGGGGGCTTAGCAGTACTGAAGCTTTCTTT. Translating gives CASSRTDRGLSSTEAFF.